The 22 T cell receptor beta chains below come from one sample, sequenced in a study of tumor-infiltrating lymphocytes in oesophageal squamous cell carcinoma. TCRdb ran MiXCR on the PCR reads and lists one entry per CDR3 protein. The repertoire holds around 18,000 distinct CDR3 sequences, roughly 42% seen once, with more than 25% in the top ten. Sequenced: esophageal tumor tissue. These receptors all stem from a male donor with esophageal squamous cell carcinoma.

This chain connects TRBV20-1 to TRBJ1-6, with D possibly being TRBD1 (5 bases). Trimming took 7 bases from V and 8 from J, leaving 21 bases between them. Germline V lookup: CDR1 DFQATT, CDR2 SNEGSKA (reference sequence). The CDR3 length is 15 residues. CDR3 region: CSVPLGAGIYSPLHF. Here the CDR3 DNA reads TGCAGTGTCCCCCTCGGGGCAGGGATTTATTCACCCCTCCACTTT.

This chain uses TRBV5-1 with TRBJ1-4; TRBD1 is a possible D gene (5 bases). V lost 0 bases, J lost 4 bases, and 13 bases lay in between. The germline gives CDR1 SGHRS, CDR2 YFSETQ. The CDR3 totals 16 residues. CDR3 in DNA: TGCGCCAGCAGCTTGGGTATACAGGCCATTAATGAAAAACTGTTTTTT. The encoded protein is CASSLGIQAINEKLFF. The whole variable domain, filled in from reference TRBV5-1 and TRBJ1-4, reads KAGVTQTPRYLIKTRGQQVTLSCSPISGHRSVSWYQQTPGQGLQFLFEYFSETQRNKGNFPGRFSGRQFSNSRSEMNVSTLELGDSALYLCASSLGIQAINEKLFFGSGTQLSVL.

This clonotype was found many times. The genes are TRBV7-9 and TRBJ2-3; D could derive from TRBD1 or TRBD2 (5 bases each). Germline lookup yields CDR1 SEHNR and CDR2 FQNEAQ (reference sequence). V was pared by 5 bases and J by 2 bases, with 14 bases between. CDR3 size: 15 residues. CDR3 sequence reads: CASSLFRGFTDTQYF. The CDR3 region has the DNA TGTGCCAGCAGCCTCTTTCGGGGCTTCACAGATACGCAGTATTTT.

The J gene is TRBJ2-1, the V gene TRBV7-8, with 7 bases identical to TRBD1. The J call may be in error: the DNA end matches TRBJ2-7 better. The CDR3 is made up of 14 amino acids. Germline V gene data show CDR1 as SGHVS and CDR2 as FQNEAQ. CDR3 DNA sequence: TGTGCCAGCAGCCCCAGACAGGGCTCCTACGAGCAGTACTTC. This translates into CASSPRQGSYEQYF.

The chain joins TRBV6-6 to TRBJ2-1; 9 nucleotides line up with TRBD2. The CDR3 is 16 residues long. Germline CDR1 and CDR2: MNHNY and SVGAGI (reference sequence). Unmatched junction bases numbered 5, after V lost 0 bases and J lost 5 bases. CDR3 DNA: TGTGCCAGCAGTTACTCGTGGGCTAGCGGGAACAATGAGCAGTTCTTC. This encodes CASSYSWASGNNEQFF.

This clonotype turned up a few times. The chain combines TRBV7-6 with TRBJ2-3; no reliable D call. Trimming took 5 bases from V and 6 from J, leaving 6 bases between them. The CDR3 spans 11 residues. The germline gives CDR1 SGHVS, CDR2 FNYEAQ. CDR3 loop: CASSQGDTQYF. CDR3 nucleotides: TGTGCCAGCAGCCAAGGGGATACGCAGTATTTT.

This clonotype has a handful of counts. This could be a read error, since a much larger clone is one nucleotide away. V is TRBV6-5 and J is TRBJ2-1, with D tentatively TRBD2 (5 bases). Gene TRBJ2-7 matches the end of the DNA better, so the J call may be wrong. There are 11 residues in the CDR3. CDR1 and CDR2 from the germline V gene are MNHEY and SVGAGI. The CDR3 coding sequence is TGTGCCAGCAGTCAAGACTATGAGCAGTACTTC. It codes for CASSQDYEQYF.

This sequence joins TRBV6-2 or TRBV6-3 and TRBJ2-5; the match to TRBD2 covers 8 bases. Germline V gene sequence: CDR1 MNHEY, CDR2 SVGEGT. The V segment lost 0 bases and the J segment 2 bases; nucleotides outside the gene matches: 11. The CDR3 has 18 residues. This CDR3 reads CASSYSSEASGPQETQYF. In DNA form, the CDR3 reads TGTGCCAGCAGTTACTCTTCCGAGGCTAGCGGGCCGCAAGAGACCCAGTACTTC.

The gene calls are TRBV7-8 and TRBJ2-3; D gene unclear. V was clipped by 5 bases and J by 4 bases, with 4 bases between them. CDR1 is SGHVS, CDR2 FQNEAQ, per germline. The CDR3 sequence is 11 residues long. The CDR3 reads CASSASDTQYF. In nucleotides, the CDR3 is TGTGCCAGCAGCGCCTCAGATACGCAGTATTTT. The full variable domain, rest sourced from reference TRBV7-8 and TRBJ2-3, is GAGVSQSPRYKVAKRGQDVALRCDPISGHVSLFWYQQALGQGPEFLTYFQNEAQLDKSGLPSDRFFAERPEGSVSTLKIQRTQQEDSAVYLCASSASDTQYFGPGTRLTVL.

This clonotype came up many times. The chain combines TRBV7-9 with TRBJ2-1; possible D gene TRBD2, 5 bases. The DNA end lines up better with TRBJ2-7; the J call may be wrong. The CDR3 covers 15 residues. Germline V gene sequence: CDR1 SEHNR, CDR2 FQNEAQ (reference sequence). In nucleotides, the CDR3 is TGTGCCAGCAGCCCTCGGGATAGCTCCTACAATGAGCAGTACTTC. This codes for CASSPRDSSYNEQYF.

V gene TRBV7-4 combines with J gene TRBJ2-5, with a weak D call TRBD2 (6 bases). The germline V and J ends were trimmed by 5 bases and 2 bases, with 12 bases remaining between them. The germline V gene has CDR1 SGHVT and CDR2 SQSDAQ. The CDR3 runs 14 residues. As DNA, the CDR3 is TGTGCCAGCAGCCGGGGGTCCAATCAAGAGACCCAGTACTTC. It codes for CASSRGSNQETQYF.

This rearrangement joins TRBV27 to TRBJ2-5; D is perhaps TRBD2 (6 bases). The J call may be faulty, since TRBJ2-7 better matches the DNA end. The CDR3 runs to 13 residues. In germline, CDR1 is MNHEY, CDR2 SMNVEV (reference sequence). In DNA, the CDR3 is TGTGCCAGCAGTTTGGGGGGTGAATACGAGCAGTACTTC. Translating gives CASSLGGEYEQYF.

Points on this clonotype: The junction departs from the called germline gene at one end, perhaps through a read error. CDR3 in amino acids: CASSYLTGQDNEQVF. The CDR3 DNA sequence: TGTGCCAGCAGTTACCTGACAGGGCAAGACAATGAGCAGGTCTTC. The V and J genes are TRBV6-2 or TRBV6-3 and TRBJ2-7, with 7 nucleotides matching TRBD1. The CDR3 is 15 residues long. Per germline, CDR1 MNHEY and CDR2 SVGEGT.

The table lists this clonotype with a few counts. The chain links TRBV18 to TRBJ2-5; 7 nucleotides match TRBD1. With 4 bases clipped from V and 1 base from J, the junction kept 12 bases outside the gene matches. This CDR3 region has 17 residues. CDR1 is KGHSH, CDR2 LQKENI, per germline. CDR3 amino acids: CASSRSPGQSFQETQYF. The CDR3 DNA follows: TGTGCCAGCTCACGCTCACCGGGACAGAGCTTCCAAGAGACCCAGTACTTC. Full variable domain (rest looked up from reference TRBV18 and TRBJ2-5): NAGVMQNPRHLVRRRGQEARLRCSPMKGHSHVYWYRQLPEEGLKFMVYLQKENIIDESGMPKERFSAEFPKEGPSILRIQQVVRGDSAAYFCASSRSPGQSFQETQYFGPGTRLLVL.

This clonotype was counted at least ten times. This chain connects TRBV2 to TRBJ2-5; 7 nucleotides agree with TRBD1. With V trimmed by 6 bases and J by 7 bases, 5 bases remained unmatched. Per germline, CDR1 SNHLY and CDR2 FYNNEI. The CDR3 has 12 amino acids. The CDR3: CASSRQGATQYF. For the CDR3, the DNA is TGTGCCAGCAGCCGACAGGGAGCGACCCAGTACTTC.

In this sample, this clonotype turned up many times. The J gene is TRBJ2-1, the V gene TRBV6-7, with D possibly TRBD2 on 5 matching bases. TRBV6-7 is an open reading frame whose function is uncertain. Trimming removed 2 bases at V and 2 bases at J, with 16 bases between. The CDR3 spans 17 residues. CDR3 nucleotides: TGTGCCAGCAGTTACGCGGACTCTCTATTTCCCTACAATGAGCAGTTCTTC. Its protein product is CASSYADSLFPYNEQFF.

This clonotype was found a few times. The chain recombines TRBV13 with TRBJ2-2, with 9 bases fitting TRBD2. CDR1 PRHDT and CDR2 FYEKMQ come from the germline V gene (reference sequence). With V trimmed by 5 bases and J by 5 bases, 9 bases remained unmatched. The CDR3 is 16 residues long. The CDR3 protein is CASSPDSGGKTGELFF. The CDR3 DNA is TGTGCCAGCAGCCCTGATAGCGGGGGTAAGACCGGGGAGCTGTTTTTT.

By its share, this clonotype is medium-sized. The chain employs TRBV6-1 and TRBJ2-1, with a weak D call TRBD1 (6 bases). The germline gives CDR1 MNHNS, CDR2 SASEGT. This CDR3 has 14 residues. The V end was cut by 6 bases, the J end by 2 bases, with 11 bases between. Here the CDR3 DNA reads TGTGCCAGCAGGGTCGGGACAACCTACAATGAGCAGTTCTTC. Amino acids: CASRVGTTYNEQFF.

The J gene is TRBJ2-3, the V gene TRBV6-1; 7 nucleotides align to TRBD2. The J call may be incorrect, as the DNA end agrees better with TRBJ2-1. The CDR3 covers 14 residues. The germline CDR1 and CDR2 sequences are MNHNS and SASEGT. CDR3 nucleotide sequence: TGTGCCAGCAGTGAAGCGGGGGGGTACAATGAGCAGTTCTTC. Amino acids: CASSEAGGYNEQFF.

Written as DNA, the CDR3 is TGTGCCAGCAGCGGACAGCCCGTAGAGACCCAGTACTTC. This gives the protein CASSGQPVETQYF. The V call is TRBV6-6, the J call TRBJ2-3; a possible D gene is TRBD1 (6 bases). The DNA end is more similar to TRBJ2-5, so the J call may be wrong. This CDR3 comprises 13 residues. In germline, CDR1 is MNHNY, CDR2 SVGAGI (reference sequence).

In DNA form, the CDR3 reads TGTGCCAGCAGTTACGGCTCTAACAATGAGCAGTTCTTC. The encoded protein is CASSYGSNNEQFF. This chain links TRBV6-8 with TRBJ2-5; D ambiguous. The J call could be wrong; TRBJ2-1 is a better fit for the DNA end. The CDR3 covers 13 residues. Germline loops: CDR1 MNHGY, CDR2 SAAAGT.

By frequency in the sample, this clonotype is medium-sized. The V and J genes are TRBV7-2 and TRBJ2-7, with no clear D. Germline V lookup: CDR1 SGHTA, CDR2 FQGNSA. The CDR3 spans 13 residues. Trimming stripped 3 bases from V and 0 bases from J, with 6 bases between. CDR3 coding DNA: TGTGCCAGCAGCTTTGGCCCCTCCTACGAGCAGTACTTC. Translating it yields CASSFGPSYEQYF. The full variable domain, its missing parts supplied by reference TRBV7-2 and TRBJ2-7, is GAGVSQSPSNKVTEKGKDVELRCDPISGHTALYWYRQSLGQGLEFLIYFQGNSAPDKSGLPSDRFSAERTGGSVSTLTIQRTQQEDSAVYLCASSFGPSYEQYFGPGTRLTVT.